Shown below are 10 T cell receptor beta chains from a single sample sequenced in a study of blood T cell repertoires in COVID-19. Generated by immunoSEQ multiplex PCR, the TCRdb table keeps only in-frame clones and is missing some. The sample records about 260,000 clones, 80% to 90% being singletons. Sequenced input: peripheral blood. These receptors originate from a woman aged 50 to 60 who had recovered from COVID-19.

The chain recombines TRBV7-2 with TRBJ1-2, with D possibly being TRBD1 (5 bases). Germline V gene sequence: CDR1 SGHTA, CDR2 FQGNSA. The CDR3 loop spans 14 amino acids. V was pared by 5 bases and J by 2 bases, with 12 bases between. The CDR3 DNA follows: TGTGCCAGCAGCGGAGGGGATGGGAACTATGGCTACACCTTC. Its protein product is CASSGGDGNYGYTF. The full variable domain, with the rest looked up from reference TRBV7-2 and TRBJ1-2, is GAGVSQSPSNKVTEKGKDVELRCDPISGHTALYWYRQSLGQGLEFLIYFQGNSAPDKSGLPSDRFSAERTGGSVSTLTIQRTQQEDSAVYLCASSGGDGNYGYTFGSGTRLTVV.

The chain carries TRBV5-5 and TRBJ1-2; 10 bases map to TRBD1. Losses at the gene ends were 3 bases for V and 8 bases for J; bases not matched to a gene: 7. The CDR3 contains 14 residues. Germline CDR1 SGHKS, CDR2 YYEKEE (reference sequence). The chain's CDR3 is CASSSGQGVGGYTF. CDR3 in DNA: TGTGCCAGCAGCTCCGGACAGGGGGTCGGAGGCTACACCTTC.

The chain carries TRBV7-7 and TRBJ2-2; a weak D match, TRBD2 (6 bases). Trimming took off 6 bases at V and 6 bases at J, with 14 bases between the two ends. Per germline, CDR1 SSHAT and CDR2 FNYEAQ (reference sequence). The CDR3 loop spans 14 amino acids. DNA of the CDR3: TGTGCCAGCAGGGCCGTCGGGGGATCCGGGGAGCTGTTTTTT. Translation gives CASRAVGGSGELFF.

CDR3 in DNA: TGTGCCAGCAGTTACGGGACTAGCGGGATGGATACGCAGTATTTT. Amino acid sequence: CASSYGTSGMDTQYF. The chain couples TRBV6-6 to TRBJ2-3; 13 nucleotides line up with TRBD2. V was clipped by 2 bases and J by 6 bases; unmatched bases: 2. From germline, CDR1 is MNHNY and CDR2 SVGAGI (reference sequence). The CDR3 is 15 residues long.

The V call is TRBV5-8, the J call TRBJ2-5; TRBD2 matches at 13 bases. This CDR3 is 17 amino acids long. Germline lookup yields CDR1 SGHTS and CDR2 YDEGEE. After removal of 2 bases from V and 2 bases from J, the junction contained 6 bases not matched to a gene. CDR3 amino acids: CASSLAGTSGAQETQYF. The DNA of the CDR3 is TGTGCCAGCAGCTTAGCCGGGACTAGCGGGGCACAAGAGACCCAGTACTTC.

The V and J genes are TRBV28 and TRBJ2-2, with TRBD2 matching over 11 bases. V was clipped by 4 bases and J by 1 base; unmatched bases: 8. This CDR3 has 18 residues. CDR1 is MDHEN and CDR2 is SYDVKM in the germline V gene. The CDR3 DNA sequence: TGTGCCAGCAGTTCCCTTTGGGGGACTAGCGGGAACACCGGGGAGCTGTTTTTT. It translates to CASSSLWGTSGNTGELFF. Filled out from reference TRBV28 and TRBJ2-2, the complete variable domain reads DVKVTQSSRYLVKRTGEKVFLECVQDMDHENMFWYRQDPGLGLRLIYFSYDVKMKEKGDIPEGYSVSREKKERFSLILESASTNQTSMYLCASSSLWGTSGNTGELFFGEGSRLTVL.

About this clone itself: The same CDR3 can be traced to other DNA sequences in this sample. The chain recombines TRBV6-2 or TRBV6-3 with TRBJ2-3; tentative D call: TRBD2 (5 bases). The CDR3 runs to 13 residues. Germline loops: CDR1 MNHEY, CDR2 SVGEGT. With 2 bases removed from V and 5 bases from J, the gap between germline ends came to 8 bases. The CDR3 DNA reads TGTGCCAGCAGTTACAGCGGTGTAGATACGCAGTATTTT. It codes for CASSYSGVDTQYF.

This chain joins TRBV5-4 and TRBJ1-1; a possible D gene is TRBD1 (6 bases). Trimming removed 3 bases from V and 1 base from J, with 16 bases in between. The CDR3 has 16 residues. Germline V gene lookup returns CDR1 SGHNT and CDR2 YYREEE (reference sequence). The CDR3 sequence is CASSSPGGGRNTEAFF. The CDR3, as DNA: TGTGCCAGCAGCTCCCCCGGGGGGGGGCGGAACACTGAAGCTTTCTTT. The full variable domain, its missing parts supplied by reference TRBV5-4 and TRBJ1-1, is ETGVTQSPTHLIKTRGQQVTLRCSSQSGHNTVSWYQQALGQGPQFIFQYYREEENGRGNFPPRFSGLQFPNYSSELNVNALELDDSALYLCASSSPGGGRNTEAFFGQGTRLTVV.

This clone was seen repeatedly, ten times or more. CDR3 residues: CASSLGGQPNSPLHF. The CDR3 nucleotides read TGCGCCAGCAGCTTGGGAGGACAGCCTAATTCACCCCTCCACTTT. The chain combines TRBV5-1 with TRBJ1-6, with D maybe TRBD1 (6 bases). This CDR3 contains 15 residues. Germline assignment: CDR1 SGHRS and CDR2 YFSETQ. V lost 0 bases and J 6 bases, leaving 10 bases between the germline ends.

The rearrangement uses TRBV6-2 or TRBV6-3 and TRBJ2-7, with a possible D match to TRBD1 (5 bases). CDR1 and CDR2 from the germline V gene are MNHEY and SVGEGT. V lost 2 bases, J lost 0 bases, and 17 bases lay in between. CDR3 size: 17 residues. The CDR3 DNA follows: TGTGCCAGCAGTTACCCCTCGGCAGGGCCAACCTCCTACGAGCAGTACTTC. It specifies CASSYPSAGPTSYEQYF.